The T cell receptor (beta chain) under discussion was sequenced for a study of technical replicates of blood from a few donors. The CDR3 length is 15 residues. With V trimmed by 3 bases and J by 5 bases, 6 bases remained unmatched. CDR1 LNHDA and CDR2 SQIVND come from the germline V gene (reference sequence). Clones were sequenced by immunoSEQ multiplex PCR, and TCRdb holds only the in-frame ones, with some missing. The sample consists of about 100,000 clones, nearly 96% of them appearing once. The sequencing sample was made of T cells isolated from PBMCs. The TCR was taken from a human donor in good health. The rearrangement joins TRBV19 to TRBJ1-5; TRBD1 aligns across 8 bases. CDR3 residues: CASSIRTGTHQPQHF. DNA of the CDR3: TGTGCCAGTAGTATTCGGACAGGGACCCATCAGCCCCAGCATTTT.